The clone carrying this TCR beta chain was counted a single time. Its antigen remains unknown. This sample was taken from a study of OX40 agonist ivuxolimab in advanced cancers. Overall study context: At 0.01 to 10 mg/kg, ivuxolimab was administered intravenously to patients every 2 weeks. People who had prior anti-PD-1, anti-PD-L1 or anti-CTLA-4 therapy could take part, and around 40% had some. Study-wide results and caveats: Researchers did not determine the expanded peripheral T cells' antigen specificity.

Libraries were prepared by immunoSEQ multiplex PCR; TCRdb keeps only in-frame clonotypes and omits some of them. The data show around 40,000 clones, around 80% seen once. The CDR3 extends over 16 amino acids. The germline V gene encodes CDR1 LNHDA and CDR2 SQIVND (reference sequence). Between the trimmed V and J ends, which lost 4 bases and 1 base, there was a span of 16 bases. This receptor was taken from an adult with an advanced solid tumor such as melanoma, head and neck, liver or kidney cancer. The sample here was CD4+ or CD8+ T cells sorted from blood, taken in a trial of the OX40 agonist ivuxolimab. The gene calls are TRBV19 and TRBJ1-1; D call uncertain. CDR3 nucleotides: TGTGCCAGTAGTAGTAGTAGCAGGAGATCGAACACTGAAGCTTTCTTT. Protein product: CASSSSSRRSNTEAFF.